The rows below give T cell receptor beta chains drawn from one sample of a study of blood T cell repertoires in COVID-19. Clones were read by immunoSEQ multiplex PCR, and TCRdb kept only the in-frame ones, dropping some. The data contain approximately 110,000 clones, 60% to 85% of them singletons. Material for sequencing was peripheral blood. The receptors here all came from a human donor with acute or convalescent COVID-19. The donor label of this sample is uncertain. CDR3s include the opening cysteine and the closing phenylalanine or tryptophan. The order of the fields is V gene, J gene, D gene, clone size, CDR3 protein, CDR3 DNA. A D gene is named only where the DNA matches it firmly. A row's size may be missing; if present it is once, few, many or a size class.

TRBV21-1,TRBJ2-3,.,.,CASSSRGRGETDTQYF,TGTGCCAGCAGCAGCAGGGGGCGCGGGGAAACAGATACGCAGTATTTT
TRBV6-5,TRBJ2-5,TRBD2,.,CASRGGTSGLRSQYF,TGTGCCAGCAGGGGGGGGACTAGCGGGTTAAGATCCCAGTACTTC
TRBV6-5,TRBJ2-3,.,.,CASTLGQPSTDTQYF,TGTGCCAGCACCCTCGGACAGCCTAGCACAGATACGCAGTATTTT
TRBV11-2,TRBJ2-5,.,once,CASSLDAVQPGTQYF,TGTGCCAGCAGCTTAGATGCGGTGCAGCCGGGGACCCAGTACTTC
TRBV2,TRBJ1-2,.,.,CARRGRVYGYTF,TGTGCCAGGCGGGGCAGGGTCTATGGCTACACCTTC
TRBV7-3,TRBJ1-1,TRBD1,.,CASSLRDRDTEAFF,TGTGCCAGCAGCTTAAGGGACAGGGACACTGAAGCTTTCTTT
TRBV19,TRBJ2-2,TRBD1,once,CASSHRGTGELFF,TGTGCCAGTAGCCACAGGGGAACCGGGGAGCTGTTTTTT
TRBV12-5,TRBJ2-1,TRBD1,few,CASGLAAGTGEDEQFF,TGTGCTAGTGGTTTAGCCGCCGGGACAGGGGAGGATGAGCAGTTCTTC
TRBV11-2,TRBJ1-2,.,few,CASSLAAGRLNYGYTF,TGTGCCAGCAGCTTAGCGGCGGGGAGGCTAAACTATGGCTACACCTTC
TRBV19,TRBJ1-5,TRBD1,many,CASGDRRNQPQHF,TGTGCCAGTGGGGACAGACGCAATCAGCCCCAGCATTTT
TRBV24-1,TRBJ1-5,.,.,CATRPDRDSNQPQHF,TGTGCCACCAGGCCGGACAGAGATAGCAATCAGCCCCAGCATTTT
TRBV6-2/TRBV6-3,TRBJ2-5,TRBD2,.,CASSLGLAGVVTQYF,TGTGCCAGCAGCCTTGGACTAGCGGGGGTTGTGACCCAGTACTTC
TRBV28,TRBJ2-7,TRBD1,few,CASSSPSQGATYEQYF,TGTGCCAGCAGTTCCCCTTCACAGGGGGCCACCTACGAGCAGTACTTC
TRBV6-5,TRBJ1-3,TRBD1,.,CASSYGQGRGNTIYF,TGTGCCAGCAGTTACGGACAGGGTAGAGGAAACACCATATATTTT
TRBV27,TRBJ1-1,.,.,CASSLDRDTEAFF,TGTGCCAGCAGTTTAGACAGAGACACTGAAGCTTTCTTT
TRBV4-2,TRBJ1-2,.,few,CASSQEGPGGSHYGYTF,TGTGCCAGCAGCCAAGAAGGCCCGGGGGGGTCCCACTATGGCTACACCTTC
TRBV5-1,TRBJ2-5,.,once,CASSLGPQETQYF,TGCGCCAGCAGCCTCGGTCCCCAAGAGACCCAGTACTTC
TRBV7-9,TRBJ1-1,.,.,CASSLEGFAEAFF,TGTGCCAGCAGCTTAGAGGGGTTCGCTGAAGCTTTCTTT
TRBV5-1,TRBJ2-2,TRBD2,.,CASSPTSGGGTGELFF,TGCGCCAGCAGCCCGACTAGCGGGGGGGGAACCGGGGAGCTGTTTTTT
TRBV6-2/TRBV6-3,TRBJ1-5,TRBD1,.,CASSMTGGSYQPQHF,TGTGCCAGCAGTATGACAGGGGGCTCCTATCAGCCCCAGCATTTT
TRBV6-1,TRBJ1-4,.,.,CASTSHMGGEKLFF,TGTGCCAGCACGTCTCATATGGGGGGTGAAAAACTGTTTTTT
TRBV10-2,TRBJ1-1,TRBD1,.,CASSEDRGPGTEAFF,TGCGCCAGCAGTGAAGACAGGGGGCCTGGGACTGAAGCTTTCTTT
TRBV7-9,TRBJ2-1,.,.,CASSSGRREAYNEQFF,TGTGCCAGCAGCTCCGGACGCAGGGAGGCCTACAATGAGCAGTTCTTC
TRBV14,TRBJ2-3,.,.,CASSQEFVFGTDTQYF,TGTGCCAGCAGCCAAGAGTTCGTGTTCGGCACAGATACGCAGTATTTT
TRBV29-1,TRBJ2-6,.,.,CSVGGAGANVLTF,TGCAGCGTTGGGGGGGCTGGGGCCAACGTCCTGACTTTC
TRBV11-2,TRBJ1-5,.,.,CASSLDSASGPQHF,TGTGCCAGCAGCTTAGATTCCGCGTCCGGGCCCCAGCATTTT
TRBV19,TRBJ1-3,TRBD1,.,CATTGGYGNTIYF,TGTGCCACGACAGGGGGATATGGAAACACCATATATTTT
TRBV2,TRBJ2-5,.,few,CASPRKETQYF,TGTGCCAGCCCTAGGAAAGAGACCCAGTACTTC
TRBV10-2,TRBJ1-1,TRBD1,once,CASSERGQTEAFF,TGCGCCAGCAGTGAGAGGGGGCAGACTGAAGCTTTCTTT
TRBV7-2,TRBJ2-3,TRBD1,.,CASSLGRRDRVITDTQYF,TGTGCCAGCAGCTTAGGAAGACGGGACAGGGTGATCACAGATACGCAGTATTTT
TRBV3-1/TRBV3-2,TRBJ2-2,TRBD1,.,CASSPPDFRSGGRGGELFF,TGTGCCAGCAGCCCTCCGGATTTTCGATCAGGGGGACGAGGCGGGGAGCTGTTTTTT
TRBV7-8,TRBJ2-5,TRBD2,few,CASSSSGALRGETQYF,TGTGCCAGCAGCTCTAGCGGGGCTTTAAGGGGGGAGACCCAGTACTTC
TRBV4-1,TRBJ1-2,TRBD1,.,CASSQGTGGTYGYTF,TGCGCCAGCAGCCAAGGGACAGGGGGCACCTATGGCTACACCTTC
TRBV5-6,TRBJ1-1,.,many,CASSLGARAGMNTEAFF,TGTGCCAGCAGCTTGGGGGCGCGGGCGGGGATGAACACTGAAGCTTTCTTT
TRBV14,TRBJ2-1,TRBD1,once,CASSQDRTGGSLAQFF,TGTGCCAGCAGCCAAGATAGGACAGGGGGATCCCTTGCGCAGTTCTTC
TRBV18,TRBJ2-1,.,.,CASSPGGVEQFF,TGTGCCAGCTCACCAGGAGGGGTTGAGCAGTTCTTC
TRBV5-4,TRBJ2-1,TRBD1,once,CASSLGGDGTGRSVQFF,TGTGCCAGCAGCTTGGGGGGTGACGGGACAGGGCGATCGGTGCAGTTCTTC
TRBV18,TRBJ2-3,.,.,CASSPPSTDTQYF,TGTGCCAGCTCACCTCCTAGCACAGATACGCAGTATTTT
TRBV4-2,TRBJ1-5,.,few,CASSQGGRYSNQPQHF,TGTGCCAGCAGCCAAGGCGGGCGATATAGCAATCAGCCCCAGCATTTT
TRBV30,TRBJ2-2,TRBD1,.,CAWSSYRGGTGELFF,TGTGCCTGGAGTTCCTACAGGGGCGGCACCGGGGAGCTGTTTTTT
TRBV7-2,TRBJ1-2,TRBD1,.,CASSLVGGANYGYTF,TGTGCCAGCAGCTTAGTAGGGGGCGCAAACTATGGCTACACCTTC
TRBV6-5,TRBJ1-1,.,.,CASSSGIGRAEAFF,TGTGCCAGCAGTTCCGGGATCGGAAGAGCTGAAGCTTTCTTT
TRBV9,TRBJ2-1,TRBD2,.,CASSVVGGGNEQFF,TGTGCCAGCAGCGTAGTGGGGGGAGGGAATGAGCAGTTCTTC
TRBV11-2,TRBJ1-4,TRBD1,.,CASSYAGTGTEKLFF,TGTGCCAGCAGCTACGCCGGGACAGGGACCGAAAAACTGTTTTTT
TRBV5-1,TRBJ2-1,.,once,CASTSGNEQFF,TGCGCCAGCACCTCAGGAAATGAGCAGTTCTTC
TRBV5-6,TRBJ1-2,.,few,CASSRVRAYGYTF,TGTGCCAGCAGCCGCGTGAGGGCCTATGGCTACACCTTC
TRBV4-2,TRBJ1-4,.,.,CASSQERRNEKLFF,TGTGCCAGCAGCCAAGAAAGGAGAAATGAAAAACTGTTTTTT
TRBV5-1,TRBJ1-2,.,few,CASSAELYGYTF,TGCGCCAGCAGCGCCGAACTCTATGGCTACACCTTC
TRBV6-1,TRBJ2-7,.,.,CASSVETGGSIYEQYF,TGTGCCAGCAGTGTCGAAACGGGGGGCTCCATCTACGAGCAGTACTTC
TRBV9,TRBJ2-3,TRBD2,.,CASSVVLAGAPTDTQYF,TGTGCCAGCAGCGTAGTGCTAGCGGGGGCCCCCACAGATACGCAGTATTTT
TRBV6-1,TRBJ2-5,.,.,CASSLQVDETQYF,TGTGCCAGCAGTTTACAGGTAGACGAGACCCAGTACTTC
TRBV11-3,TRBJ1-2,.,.,CANRVYNREFPRDYGYTF,TGTGCCAACAGGGTGTATAACAGGGAGTTTCCCCGTGACTATGGCTACACCTTC
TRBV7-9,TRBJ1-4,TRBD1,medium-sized,CASSLGQGKNEKLFF,TGTGCCAGCAGCTTAGGACAGGGAAAGAATGAAAAACTGTTTTTT